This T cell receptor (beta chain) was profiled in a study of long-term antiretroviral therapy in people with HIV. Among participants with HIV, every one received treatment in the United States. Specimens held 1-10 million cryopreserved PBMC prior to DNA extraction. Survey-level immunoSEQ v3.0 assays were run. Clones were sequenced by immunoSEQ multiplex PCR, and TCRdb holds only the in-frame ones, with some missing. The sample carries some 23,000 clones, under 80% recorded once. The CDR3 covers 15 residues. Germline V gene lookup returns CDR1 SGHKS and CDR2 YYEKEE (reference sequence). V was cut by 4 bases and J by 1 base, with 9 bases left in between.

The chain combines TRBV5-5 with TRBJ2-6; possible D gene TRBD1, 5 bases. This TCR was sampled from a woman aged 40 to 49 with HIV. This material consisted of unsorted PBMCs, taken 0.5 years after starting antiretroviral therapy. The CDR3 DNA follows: TGTGCCAGCAGCCCGACAGTGTCTGGGGCCAACGTCCTGACTTTC. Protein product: CASSPTVSGANVLTF.